Listed below are T cell receptor beta chains from one sample, sequenced in a study of cytomegalovirus exposure and HLA in healthy donors. Sequenced by immunoSEQ multiplex PCR; TCRdb stores in-frame clones only, minus some. This table holds 65,000 to 75,000 clones, about 70% found once. Sequencing was carried out using PBMCs. The receptors derive from a woman under 40 in good health and CMV-seronegative. Each CDR3 is given with its conserved first and last residue. A D gene is named only where the DNA matches it firmly. Clone size appears in some rows only: once, few, many, or a class for an expanded clone.

V	J	D	size	DNA	CDR3
TRBV5-8	TRBJ1-1	TRBD1	few	TGTGCCAGCAGCCACGGGACAGGGGGTGGACTTGCTTTCTTT	CASSHGTGGGLAFF
TRBV7-8	TRBJ2-2	.	.	TGTGCCAGCACCCTCCTCAGGGAGGTCACCGGGGAGCTGTTTTTT	CASTLLREVTGELFF
TRBV5-6	TRBJ1-1	TRBD1	few	TGTGCCAGCAGCTTTCTAGACAGGGGGCTCGGTGAAGCTTTCTTT	CASSFLDRGLGEAFF
TRBV30	TRBJ1-1	.	.	TGTGCCGGGTCTAGGGGGGGGAACACTGAAGCTTTCTTT	CAGSRGGNTEAFF
TRBV7-8	TRBJ1-6	.	.	TGTGCCAGCAGCCGTCCCGTGAGAGGGAATTCACCCCTCCACTTT	CASSRPVRGNSPLHF
TRBV19	TRBJ1-2	.	.	TGTGCCAGTAGTAAAGTCGACCCCGGGAGTGGCTATGGCTACACCTTC	CASSKVDPGSGYGYTF
TRBV18	TRBJ1-4	.	.	TGTGCCAGCGCGGGACGGCAAACTAATGAAAAACTGTTTTTT	CASAGRQTNEKLFF
TRBV15	TRBJ1-6	TRBD1	.	TGTGCCACCAGCACAGGGACAGGAAACAATTCACCCCTCCACTTT	CATSTGTGNNSPLHF
TRBV7-6	TRBJ1-1	.	.	TGTGCCAGCAGCTTATCTTGTGTATGGGGGGGTGAACAGAACACTGAAGCTTTCTTT	CASSLSCVWGGEQNTEAFF
TRBV4-1	TRBJ1-1	.	.	TGCGCCAGCAGCCCGGGGGGGGCGGGTTACACTGAAGCTTTCTTT	CASSPGGAGYTEAFF
TRBV29-1	TRBJ1-1	TRBD1	few	TGCAGCGTTGAAGAGTGGGGACAGGGGAACACTGAAGCTTTCTTT	CSVEEWGQGNTEAFF
TRBV18	TRBJ2-7	TRBD1	.	TGTGCCAGCTCACCGACAGGGTACGAGCAGTACTTC	CASSPTGYEQYF
TRBV6-4	TRBJ1-5	.	.	TGTGCCAGCAGCGTTGAGGCCGCCGATCGGCCCCAGCATTTT	CASSVEAADRPQHF
TRBV4-2	TRBJ2-5	TRBD2	few	TGTGCCAGCAGCCAAGTCGCGGCTAGCGGGGCCTACCAAGAGACCCAGTACTTC	CASSQVAASGAYQETQYF
TRBV5-6	TRBJ2-5	TRBD2	.	TGTGCCAGCAGCCTCTTCCGACTAGCGGGGGACCAAGAGACCCAGTACTTC	CASSLFRLAGDQETQYF
TRBV10-3	TRBJ1-1	.	.	TGTGCCATCAGTGAGCCCCGGGACAAACACACTGAAGCTTTCTTT	CAISEPRDKHTEAFF
TRBV7-9	TRBJ1-4	TRBD1	few	TGTGCCAGCAGCTTAGTAGTTACGACAGGGGGCTTGGCTGAAAAACTGTTTTTT	CASSLVVTTGGLAEKLFF
TRBV5-1	TRBJ2-5	.	few	TGCGCCAGCAGCTCTAGGACATATCGGGAGGAGACCCAGTACTTC	CASSSRTYREETQYF
TRBV4-3	TRBJ2-1	TRBD2	.	TGCGCCAGCAGCCAAGGGGGGGGACCGGACAATGAGCAGTTCTTC	CASSQGGGPDNEQFF
TRBV11-2	TRBJ1-1	.	.	TGTGCCAGCAGCATTGGACAAGTTGAAGCTTTCTTT	CASSIGQVEAFF
TRBV7-9	TRBJ1-4	.	once	TGTGCCAGCAATAGACCGGGGGAAAAACTGTTTTTT	CASNRPGEKLFF
TRBV11-1	TRBJ2-3	.	once	TGTGCCAGCAGCCGCGCTCATCGGGCAGATACGCAGTATTTT	CASSRAHRADTQYF
TRBV2	TRBJ1-2	.	.	TGTGCCAGTCAGGGACTCTATGGCTACACCTTC	CASQGLYGYTF
TRBV4-1	TRBJ1-3	.	.	TGCGCCAGCAGCCAAGATGGTCAGGGTTTCGTTGCTGGAAACACCATATATTTT	CASSQDGQGFVAGNTIYF
TRBV18	TRBJ1-6	.	.	TGTGCCAGCTCACCCATCGACAGTCATAATTCACCCCTCCACTTT	CASSPIDSHNSPLHF
TRBV11-3	TRBJ2-7	TRBD2	.	TGTGCCAGCAGCTTATCCGGGGGGGCTGGATACGAGCAGTACTTC	CASSLSGGAGYEQYF
TRBV30	TRBJ2-2	TRBD1	.	TGTGCCTGGAGTGACCGGGACAGGGGGGGGGAAAACACCGGGGAGCTGTTTTTT	CAWSDRDRGGENTGELFF